This T cell receptor beta chain stems from a study of cytotoxic CD8 clonotypes in ibrutinib-treated CLL. Germline V gene data show CDR1 as KGHSH and CDR2 as LQKENI. The CDR3 runs to 12 residues. V lost 4 bases and J 7 bases, leaving 8 bases between the germline ends. Assay used: immunoSEQ multiplex PCR; TCRdb lists only in-frame clones, some missing. Of approximately 70,000 clones listed, approximately 80% are singletons. This TCR derives from a human donor with chronic lymphocytic leukemia. The sequenced sample was PBMCs, obtained at disease progression, from a patient treated with ibrutinib. The chain uses TRBV18 and TRBJ2-1; no clear D gene. This chain's CDR3 is CASSRLINEQFF. The DNA of the CDR3 is TGTGCCAGCTCACGACTGATTAATGAGCAGTTCTTC.